The 24 T cell receptor beta chains below were found in one sample sequenced in a study of post-analysis software for immune sequencing data (dated by TCRdb to between 2015 and 2017). Library preparation employed PCR. The data were produced on an Illumina HiSeq 2500. Unique molecular identifiers were incorporated into TCR beta cDNA libraries to reduce PCR and sequencing biases. TCRdb itself trimmed the public reads at Q25 with fastp, ran MiXCR and retained productive beta chains. Entries are consolidated by CDR3 protein sequence, retaining the most common genes and DNA. This sample has about 160,000 distinct CDR3 sequences in its table, and about 36% of those were observed once. The top ten clonotypes cover under 30% of the sample. What this sample's time point label stands for: second blood draw from one MS patient after hematopoietic stem cell transplantation. The sample was blood, taken after autologous hematopoietic stem cell transplantation. These receptors all stem from a girl aged 10-17 years with multiple sclerosis. Donor details come from another sample of the same person, matched by shared clones.

There are a few counts of this clonotype. The chain combines TRBV6-6 with TRBJ2-5, with 7 nucleotides matching TRBD2. This CDR3 comprises 16 residues. V was clipped by 0 bases and J by 2 bases; unmatched bases: 6. The germline gives CDR1 MNHNY, CDR2 SVGAGI (reference sequence). The CDR3, as DNA: TGTGCCAGCAGTTACTCGGTTAGCGGGCTTCAAGAGACCCAGTACTTC. As protein: CASSYSVSGLQETQYF.

Comment on this clonotype: The junction departs from the called germline gene at one end, perhaps through a read error. This chain joins TRBV5-1 and TRBJ2-3; D is unresolved. Per the germline V gene, CDR1 is SGHRS and CDR2 is YFSETQ. This CDR3 comprises 14 residues. The CDR3, as DNA: TGCGCCAGCACTATAGGGCCTGGCACGGATACGCAGTATTTT. Translated: CASTIGPGTDTQYF.

This clonotype was counted between two and nine times. V usage is TRBV27 and J usage is TRBJ2-7; no definite D call. CDR3 length: 13 amino acids. Germline CDR1 MNHEY, CDR2 SMNVEV (reference sequence). V dropped 3 bases and J dropped 3 bases, with 9 bases sitting between them. The CDR3 here is CASSLGGYYEQYF. The CDR3 DNA sequence: TGTGCCAGCAGTTTGGGTGGATACTACGAGCAGTACTTC.

About this clonotype: At one boundary the junction diverges from the germline segment, which might be a read error. The J gene is TRBJ2-7, the V gene TRBV7-2; D is unresolved. The germline gives CDR1 SGHTA, CDR2 FQGNSA. The CDR3 is 17 amino acids. In nucleotides, the CDR3 is TGTGCCGGCAGCTTATGGGGTGGGCTTACAATCTCCTACGAGCAGTACTTC. Translation gives CAGSLWGGLTISYEQYF.

This clonotype was detected ten times or more. The V gene is TRBV12-3 or TRBV12-4, the J gene TRBJ2-1; D is possibly TRBD2 (5 bases). The CDR3 totals 14 residues. The V end lost 2 bases, the J end lost 1 base, and 6 bases lay between the germline ends. CDR3 loop: CASSLWESYNEQFF. The CDR3 DNA is TGTGCCAGCAGTTTATGGGAGTCCTACAATGAGCAGTTCTTC.

This clonotype was counted between two and nine times. This chain connects TRBV28 to TRBJ2-1, with D perhaps TRBD2 (5 bases). CDR1 is MDHEN and CDR2 is SYDVKM in the germline V gene. There are 16 residues in the CDR3. Trimming cost V 5 bases and J 7 bases, with 21 bases left between them. CDR3 sequence reads: CASSPTRGSVGNEQFF. CDR3 sequence (DNA): TGTGCCAGCAGTCCTACCCGGGGATCTGTGGGAAATGAGCAGTTCTTC.

This clonotype was counted only a few times. V gene TRBV5-1 combines with J gene TRBJ2-7, with D possibly being TRBD1 or TRBD2 (5 bases each). CDR3 length: 14 amino acids. CDR1 and CDR2 (germline): SGHRS, YFSETQ. Trimming removed 0 bases at V and 2 bases at J, with 9 bases between. Here the CDR3 reads CASSLELGPYEQYF. In DNA form, the CDR3 reads TGCGCCAGCAGCTTGGAACTGGGACCCTACGAGCAGTACTTC.

The chain recombines TRBV29-1 with TRBJ1-1; 7 nucleotides match TRBD1. The germline V gene encodes CDR1 SQVTM and CDR2 ANQGSEA. The CDR3 sequence is 13 residues long. The J segment lost 7 bases and the V segment lost 1 base, leaving 6 bases of the junction unmatched. In nucleotides, the CDR3 is TGCAGCGTTGAAGTACAGGGACAGATTGAAGCTTTCTTT. Amino acids: CSVEVQGQIEAFF. Drawing the rest from reference TRBV29-1 and TRBJ1-1, the complete variable domain is SAVISQKPSRDICQRGTSLTIQCQVDSQVTMMFWYRQQPGQSLTLIATANQGSEATYESGFVIDKFPISRPNLTFSTLTVSNMSPEDSSIYLCSVEVQGQIEAFFGQGTRLTVV.

This clonotype was recorded a few times. The chain is built from TRBV7-9 and TRBJ2-7, with a possible D match to TRBD1 (5 bases). The V end lost 5 bases, the J end lost 2 bases, and 13 bases lay between the germline ends. Germline V lookup: CDR1 SEHNR, CDR2 FQNEAQ (reference sequence). The CDR3 extends over 14 amino acids. As DNA, the CDR3 is TGTGCCAGCAGCCAATCCCACAGGCCCTACGAGCAGTACTTC. Amino acids: CASSQSHRPYEQYF.

CDR3 in amino acids: CASFSGVSLSSEQFF. The DNA of the CDR3 is TGCGCCAGCTTCTCAGGAGTTTCTTTGTCTAGTGAGCAGTTCTTC. This sequence joins TRBV5-1 and TRBJ2-1; D is uncertain. Germline assignment: CDR1 SGHRS and CDR2 YFSETQ. The germline V and J ends were trimmed by 7 bases and 9 bases, with 23 bases remaining between them. The CDR3 length is 15 residues.

This clonotype came up many times. The gene calls are TRBV9 and TRBJ2-3, with 12 bases fitting TRBD2. The trim removed 4 bases at V and 0 bases at J, leaving 3 bases unmatched. The CDR3 has 16 amino acids. CDR1 and CDR2 from the germline V gene are SGDLS and YYNGEE. The CDR3 DNA reads as TGTGCCAGCAGCAAAGGGACTAGCGGGAGCACAGATACGCAGTATTTT. This translates into CASSKGTSGSTDTQYF.

V gene TRBV5-4 combines with J gene TRBJ2-1, with D possibly TRBD1 on 6 matching bases. CDR1 and CDR2 (germline): SGHNT, YYREEE (reference sequence). V was shortened by 0 bases and J by 15 bases, with 19 bases between the two germline ends. The CDR3 consists of 14 residues. CDR3 residues: CASSLEGVRSGAFF. As DNA, the CDR3 is TGTGCCAGCAGCTTGGAGGGGGTCCGGTCCGGGGCGTTCTTC.

The chain has TRBV7-3 and TRBJ2-1, with D hard to call. The DNA end is a closer match to TRBJ2-7, so the J assignment may be wrong. CDR3 size: 15 residues. CDR1 and CDR2 (germline): SGHTA, FQGTGA. The CDR3, as DNA: TGTGCCAGCGGACCGACTCCACTCTCCTACAATGAGCAGTACTTC. Translation: CASGPTPLSYNEQYF.

This clonotype was recorded a few times. The chain carries TRBV29-1 and TRBJ2-1; 7 positions agree with TRBD1. J gave up 5 bases and V 6 bases, and 10 bases lay outside the gene matches. CDR1 is SQVTM, CDR2 ANQGSEA, per germline. CDR3 length: 14 residues. The CDR3 loop reads CSVDRVLGNNEQFF. As DNA, the CDR3 is TGCAGCGTCGACAGGGTTCTCGGCAACAATGAGCAGTTCTTC.

This sequence joins TRBV7-6 and TRBJ2-2, with D perhaps TRBD2 (6 bases). Trimming removed 1 base at V and 5 bases at J, with 17 bases between. The CDR3 length is 17 residues. The germline gives CDR1 SGHVS, CDR2 FNYEAQ. CDR3 nucleotide sequence: TGTGCCAGCAGCTTAGGGCCTCCGGGAGCGGGTACCGGGGAGCTGTTTTTT. Its protein product is CASSLGPPGAGTGELFF.

This sequence joins TRBV19 and TRBJ2-7; 7 bases align to TRBD1. Germline V CDR1 and CDR2: LNHDA, SQIVND (reference sequence). The CDR3 contains 15 residues. V gave up 5 bases and J gave up 2 bases; unmatched junction bases: 9. CDR3 sequence reads: CASSPTGTEPYEQYF. The CDR3 coding sequence is TGTGCCAGTAGTCCGACCGGGACAGAACCCTACGAGCAGTACTTC.

This clonotype was detected a few times. The V gene is TRBV27, the J gene TRBJ2-7; TRBD1 might be the D (5 bases). Germline loops: CDR1 MNHEY, CDR2 SMNVEV (reference sequence). Trimming stripped 1 base from V and 2 bases from J, with 15 bases between. The CDR3 runs to 16 residues. The DNA of the CDR3 is TGTGCCAGCAGTTTATTCGCAGGGCTCCCAACCTACGAGCAGTACTTC. Its protein is CASSLFAGLPTYEQYF.

This clonotype was recorded many times. The chain recombines TRBV7-2 with TRBJ2-3; unclear D gene. The CDR3 is made up of 15 amino acids. V was clipped by 2 bases and J by 5 bases, with 14 bases between them. From germline, CDR1 is SGHTA and CDR2 FQGNSA. DNA of the CDR3: TGTGCCAGCAGCTTACGGCCTTCAGTGGGAGATACGCAGTATTTT. This encodes CASSLRPSVGDTQYF.

This clonotype was seen once. A read error may explain this, as a much larger clone is one base away. The CDR3 nucleotides are TGTGCCATCAGGGACGGACAGAACAGAGAGACCCAGTACTTC. As protein: CAIRDGQNRETQYF. This chain connects TRBV10-3 to TRBJ2-5, with D maybe TRBD1 (6 bases). Germline CDR1 reads ENHRY; CDR2 reads SYGVKD. V was pared by 6 bases and J by 4 bases, with 15 bases between. CDR3 length equals 14 residues.

This clonotype has only a few counts. The rearrangement joins TRBV25-1 to TRBJ2-5; D is undetermined. V gave up 5 bases and J gave up 5 bases, with 12 bases separating them. CDR3 size: 13 residues. CDR1 and CDR2 (germline): MGHDK, SYGVNS. The CDR3 DNA follows: TGTGCCAGCAGTTTGGGTAGTGGGGAGACCCAGTACTTC. Amino acid sequence: CASSLGSGETQYF. Based on the CDR3 plus reference TRBV25-1 and TRBJ2-5, the full variable domain is EADIYQTPRYLVIGTGKKITLECSQTMGHDKMYWYQQDPGMELHLIHYSYGVNSTEKGDLSSESTVSRIRTEHFPLTLESARPSHTSQYLCASSLGSGETQYFGPGTRLLVL.

This clonotype was picked up a small number of times. The chain couples TRBV7-9 to TRBJ2-7, with a tentative D call TRBD1 (5 bases). CDR3 length: 12 amino acids. Trimming removed 2 bases at V and 12 bases at J, with 14 bases between. Germline V gene data show CDR1 as SEHNR and CDR2 as FQNEAQ (reference sequence). The CDR3 DNA is TGTGCCAGCAGCTTAAGTTTCGGACACCTGTACTTC. It codes for CASSLSFGHLYF.

This clonotype was counted many times. The chain uses TRBV11-2 and TRBJ2-1; TRBD2 matches 9 bases. The CDR3 extends over 15 amino acids. In germline, CDR1 is SGHAT, CDR2 FQNNGV. The V gene end was trimmed by 2 bases and the J gene end by 7 bases; junction bases not matched to a gene: 6. The CDR3, as DNA: TGTGCCAGCAGCTTATGGTTAGCGGGAGTGAATGAGCAGTTCTTC. It translates to CASSLWLAGVNEQFF.

This clonotype has just a few counts. Since a much larger clone is just one base distant, this may be a read error. The chain's CDR3 is CSVEGRNGYTF. The CDR3 region has the DNA TGCAGCGTTGAAGGGAGGAATGGCTACACCTTC. The rearrangement links TRBV29-1 to TRBJ1-2; no reliable D call. The CDR3 is made up of 11 amino acids. Germline V gene sequence: CDR1 SQVTM, CDR2 ANQGSEA. V was shortened by 1 base and J by 6 bases, with 6 bases between the two germline ends.

The chain is built from TRBV6-2 or TRBV6-3 and TRBJ2-7; the match to TRBD2 covers 8 bases. TRBJ2-5 matches the DNA end more closely, so the J call is doubtful. Germline CDR1 and CDR2: MNHEY and SVGEGT. The CDR3 is 13 amino acids. This chain's CDR3 is CASSRGLVETQYF. Here the CDR3 DNA reads TGTGCCAGCAGCCGGGGACTAGTGGAGACCCAGTACTTC.